What follows describes a single TCR beta chain. The data derive from a study of blood T cell repertoires in COVID-19. Study-wide context: Researchers got acute and convalescent COVID-19 samples from the United States, Italy and Spain. Sources were T cells, B-cell-depleted T cells, or PBMCs; the material itself was cDNA or gDNA.

In the original workflow: How many nucleated cells were present was estimated from reference gene primer amplification. The method was immunoSEQ multiplex PCR; TCRdb's version includes in-frame clones alone and lacks a portion of them. The V and J calls and clone size come from that table; D and trimming were worked out from the DNA. The sample includes about 52,000 clones, roughly 85% of them seen just once. The germline V gene encodes CDR1 SGHNT and CDR2 YYREEE (reference sequence). Trimming cost V 5 bases and J 0 bases, with 15 bases left between them. The CDR3 runs to 16 residues. Sequenced material: peripheral blood. This chain joins TRBV5-4 and TRBJ1-3; unclear D gene. This sequence originates from a human donor in a cohort sampled during active COVID-19. The CDR3 bases are TGTGCCAGCAGTTCCCAAGAGCTTCCCTCTGGAAACACCATATATTTT. Protein sequence: CASSSQELPSGNTIYF.